Below, 11 T cell receptor beta chains from the same sample are listed, as sequenced in a study of control samples from healthy donors and cancer patients. Produced via immunoSEQ multiplex PCR; TCRdb's table is partial and in-frame only. The sample holds 60,000 or so clones, 88% seen once. Sequencing was carried out using blood. These receptors all stem from a man aged 50-59 years in good health.

V gene TRBV20-1 combines with J gene TRBJ2-7; 10 bases are a match to TRBD2. Germline CDR1 DFQATT, CDR2 SNEGSKA (reference sequence). The CDR3 contains 15 residues. The trim removed 3 bases at V and 6 bases at J, leaving 11 bases unmatched. CDR3 in amino acids: CSASSPGLALGEQYF. Here the CDR3 DNA reads TGCAGTGCTAGTTCCCCGGGACTAGCGTTAGGCGAGCAGTACTTC.

The V call is TRBV4-1, the J call TRBJ1-4; D is ambiguous. Between the trimmed V and J ends, which lost 4 bases and 3 bases, there was a span of 12 bases. Germline CDR1 MGHRA, CDR2 YSYEKL. CDR3 length: 15 amino acids. This CDR3 reads CASSLPDRANEKLFF. CDR3 nucleotides: TGCGCCAGCAGCCTACCGGACCGAGCTAATGAAAAACTGTTTTTT.

This chain links TRBV5-1 with TRBJ1-2; 10 bases line up with TRBD1. CDR1 and CDR2 from the germline V gene are SGHRS and YFSETQ. This CDR3 has 15 amino acids. V shed 3 bases, J shed 4 bases, and the junction held 6 bases outside the gene matches. CDR3 amino acids: CASSWGQGPRYGYTF. The CDR3 DNA reads as TGCGCCAGCAGCTGGGGACAGGGGCCCCGCTATGGCTACACCTTC.

This rearrangement joins TRBV7-8 to TRBJ2-1, with D possibly being TRBD2 (6 bases). Germline assignment: CDR1 SGHVS and CDR2 FQNEAQ. Trimming removed 2 bases from V and 15 bases from J, with 17 bases in between. This CDR3 has 13 amino acids. CDR3 nucleotides: TGTGCCAGCAGCTTATTGGTCGGGAGTAGGTTGTTCTTC. The encoded protein is CASSLLVGSRLFF.

The chain combines TRBV4-2 with TRBJ1-5; the D is unclear. Trimming took 0 bases from V and 3 from J, leaving 6 bases between them. This CDR3 region has 14 residues. CDR1 LGHNA and CDR2 YNFKEQ come from the germline V gene. The chain's CDR3 is CASSQEILNQPQHF. The CDR3 nucleotides are TGTGCCAGCAGCCAAGAAATCCTCAATCAGCCCCAGCATTTT.

Regarding this clone: One junction end does not reproduce the germline sequence, and a read error may be involved. The chain joins TRBV5-1 to TRBJ2-1; D is undetermined. Germline CDR1 reads SGHRS; CDR2 reads YFSETQ. The CDR3 has 14 residues. For the CDR3, the DNA is TGCACCAGCAGCTTGGTCCTAGATCGGGATGAGCAGTTCTTC. The encoded protein is CTSSLVLDRDEQFF.

Points on this clone: Distinct nucleotide sequences in the sample also encode this CDR3. The CDR3: CASSLAGGYTEAFF. The CDR3 DNA reads as TGCGCCAGCAGCTTGGCCGGGGGGTACACTGAAGCTTTCTTT. V and J are TRBV5-1 and TRBJ1-1; weak D call: TRBD1 (5 bases). Germline V gene sequence: CDR1 SGHRS, CDR2 YFSETQ. Trimming took 0 bases from V and 3 from J, leaving 9 bases between them. This CDR3 is built from 14 residues.

CDR3 DNA sequence: TGTGCTAGTGGTTTGTATATCTGGGGTTTCGCCGATAGCAATCAGCCCCAGCATTTT. Protein product: CASGLYIWGFADSNQPQHF. This sequence joins TRBV12-5 and TRBJ1-5; D gene ambiguous. This CDR3 is built from 19 residues. V gave up 2 bases and J gave up 0 bases, with 20 bases separating them. From germline, CDR1 is LGHNT and CDR2 FRNRAP.

The chain is built from TRBV29-1 and TRBJ2-5; tentative D call: TRBD2 (5 bases). The CDR3 is made up of 15 amino acids. V was pared by 1 base and J by 5 bases, with 17 bases between. Germline V gene lookup returns CDR1 SQVTM and CDR2 ANQGSEA. CDR3 protein: CSVEGARAGRETQYF. In DNA, the CDR3 is TGCAGCGTTGAAGGGGCGAGGGCCGGCAGGGAGACCCAGTACTTC. The variable domain in full, completed from reference TRBV29-1 and TRBJ2-5, reads SAVISQKPSRDICQRGTSLTIQCQVDSQVTMMFWYRQQPGQSLTLIATANQGSEATYESGFVIDKFPISRPNLTFSTLTVSNMSPEDSSIYLCSVEGARAGRETQYFGPGTRLLVL.

V usage is TRBV24-1 and J usage is TRBJ1-6; D gene unclear. V was pared by 2 bases and J by 9 bases, with 19 bases between. The CDR3 covers 17 residues. The germline V gene encodes CDR1 KGHDR and CDR2 SFDVKD. The CDR3, as DNA: TGTGCCACCAGTGATTCGCTTCCGAGGAAGGGTGGTTCACCCCTCCACTTT. This codes for CATSDSLPRKGGSPLHF.

This clone was picked up a small number of times. The V call is TRBV6-1, the J call TRBJ1-1, with D possibly matching TRBD1 (5 bases). The CDR3 covers 15 residues. Trimming cost V 2 bases and J 6 bases, with 16 bases left between them. CDR1 and CDR2 (germline): MNHNS, SASEGT. The CDR3 DNA reads TGTGCCAGCAGTGAATCAGAAGGGGCTGGCGCTGAAGCTTTCTTT. It specifies CASSESEGAGAEAFF.